These 18 T cell receptor beta chains were sequenced from one sample in a study of blood T cell repertoires in COVID-19. Generated by immunoSEQ multiplex PCR, the TCRdb table keeps only in-frame clones and is missing some. The table includes about 210,000 clones, approximately 85% detected once. The sequenced sample consisted of peripheral blood. The receptor set was obtained from a man aged 50-59 years with COVID-19, enrolled during active disease.

The chain uses TRBV5-4 and TRBJ1-4; no clear D. The CDR3 runs 16 residues. V dropped 2 bases and J dropped 4 bases, with 15 bases sitting between them. CDR1 and CDR2 (germline): SGHNT, YYREEE (reference sequence). The DNA for the CDR3 is TGTGCCAGCAGCTTCGGAGGGCCTCGGTTTAATGAAAAACTGTTTTTT. Residues: CASSFGGPRFNEKLFF.

The genes are TRBV5-5 and TRBJ2-3; 14 nucleotides match TRBD2. The CDR3 spans 18 residues. Per the germline V gene, CDR1 is SGHKS and CDR2 is YYEKEE (reference sequence). V trimming: 4 bases; J trimming: 1 base; junction bases outside the gene matches: 8. The CDR3 nucleotides are TGTGCCAGCAGCCAGACTAGCGGGGGGGCCAGAGGCACAGATACGCAGTATTTT. Encoded protein: CASSQTSGGARGTDTQYF.

As regards this clone: In the same sample, other DNA sequences code for this CDR3. V gene TRBV12-3 or TRBV12-4 combines with J gene TRBJ1-5, with D possibly being TRBD1 (5 bases). The CDR3 runs 12 residues. The germline V and J ends were trimmed by 3 bases and 7 bases, with 7 bases remaining between them. CDR3 sequence reads: CASSFDSQPQHF. In DNA, the CDR3 is TGTGCCAGCAGTTTCGACAGCCAGCCCCAGCATTTT.

This chain joins TRBV19 and TRBJ1-2; 8 bases fit TRBD1. Germline V gene sequence: CDR1 LNHDA, CDR2 SQIVND (reference sequence). V trimming: 5 bases; J trimming: 3 bases; junction bases outside the gene matches: 14. The CDR3 consists of 17 residues. CDR3 in amino acids: CASSQAGRGRSDYGYTF. CDR3 nucleotide sequence: TGTGCCAGTAGTCAGGCCGGCAGGGGGCGTTCAGACTATGGCTACACCTTC.

Notes on this clone: The junction differs from germline at one of its ends, possibly a read error. The chain employs TRBV7-6 and TRBJ1-2; no reliable D call. CDR1 and CDR2 (germline): SGHVS, FNYEAQ. This CDR3 contains 11 residues. CDR3 sequence reads: CILGGPYGYTF. The CDR3 DNA reads as TGCATCTTGGGAGGCCCCTATGGCTACACCTTC.

The chain is built from TRBV6-4 and TRBJ1-4, with TRBD1 as a possible D gene (6 bases). This CDR3 has 15 amino acids. Trimming removed 4 bases from V and 7 bases from J, with 16 bases in between. Germline V lookup: CDR1 MRHNA, CDR2 SNTAGT. CDR3: CASSVDRSRTEKLFF. DNA for the CDR3: TGTGCCAGCAGTGTAGACAGGAGTAGGACTGAAAAACTGTTTTTT.

The chain employs TRBV19 and TRBJ1-2; tentatively, D is TRBD1 (5 bases). Germline V lookup: CDR1 LNHDA, CDR2 SQIVND (reference sequence). V was shortened by 4 bases and J by 4 bases, with 10 bases between the two germline ends. This CDR3 spans 13 amino acids. CDR3: CASSNRGGYGYTF. CDR3 nucleotide sequence: TGTGCCAGTAGTAATCGGGGGGGCTATGGCTACACCTTC.

CDR3 nucleotide sequence: TGTGCCAGCAGCTCAGGGGGGCCCACACAAGAGACCCAGTACTTC. Protein: CASSSGGPTQETQYF. The chain is built from TRBV11-1 and TRBJ2-5; possible D gene TRBD1, 7 bases. Germline CDR1 SGHAT, CDR2 FQDESV (reference sequence). V was clipped by 4 bases and J by 2 bases, with 14 bases between them. The CDR3 is 15 amino acids.

The V call is TRBV9, the J call TRBJ2-2; the D is unclear. This CDR3 contains 15 residues. Between the trimmed V and J ends, which lost 2 bases and 3 bases, there was a span of 11 bases. CDR1 SGDLS and CDR2 YYNGEE come from the germline V gene. The CDR3 DNA is TGTGCCAGCAGCGTGGAGTTTTTTGACACCGGGGAGCTGTTTTTT. This gives the protein CASSVEFFDTGELFF.

This chain connects TRBV5-8 to TRBJ2-5; 9 bases map to TRBD1. J gave up 3 bases and V 0 bases, and 6 bases lay outside the gene matches. This CDR3 region has 16 residues. CDR1 SGHTS and CDR2 YDEGEE come from the germline V gene. The CDR3 DNA sequence: TGTGCCAGCAGCTTGGAACCCGGGACAGGGAAAGAGACCCAGTACTTC. Residues: CASSLEPGTGKETQYF.

The chain is built from TRBV4-1 and TRBJ2-5; 10 bases line up with TRBD2. CDR1 MGHRA and CDR2 YSYEKL come from the germline V gene. Trimming cost V 0 bases and J 5 bases; bases outside gene matches: 6. The CDR3 is made up of 16 amino acids. CDR3 sequence: CASSQEERGGRETQYF. The CDR3 nucleotides read TGCGCCAGCAGCCAAGAGGAGCGGGGGGGTCGGGAGACCCAGTACTTC.

This sequence joins TRBV2 and TRBJ2-5, with 14 bases matching TRBD2. The germline V gene encodes CDR1 SNHLY and CDR2 FYNNEI. V shed 6 bases, J shed 3 bases, and the junction held 6 bases outside the gene matches. CDR3 length: 16 amino acids. This CDR3 is CASRRRTSGGKETQYF. In DNA, the CDR3 is TGTGCCAGCAGGAGGCGGACTAGCGGGGGGAAAGAGACCCAGTACTTC.

The chain combines TRBV2 with TRBJ2-7; the match to TRBD1 covers 7 bases. The CDR3 is 13 amino acids. V was clipped by 6 bases and J by 3 bases; unmatched bases: 5. Germline loops: CDR1 SNHLY, CDR2 FYNNEI. CDR3 sequence (DNA): TGTGCCAGCAGCCGGGACAGAGTCTACGAGCAGTACTTC. Protein product: CASSRDRVYEQYF.

The chain recombines TRBV5-6 with TRBJ2-2; D is possibly TRBD1 (5 bases). Germline V gene sequence: CDR1 SGHDT, CDR2 YYEEEE. The CDR3 runs to 16 residues. Trimming pared 2 bases from V and 2 bases from J, leaving 13 bases between. The CDR3 nucleotides read TGTGCCAGCAGCTTTCCACCGACAGAAAACACCGGGGAGCTGTTTTTT. Protein product: CASSFPPTENTGELFF.

The chain joins TRBV7-9 to TRBJ1-4, with D unclear. The V gene's germline CDR1 is SEHNR and CDR2 FQNEAQ (reference sequence). This CDR3 is built from 15 residues. Trimming took 7 bases from V and 6 from J, leaving 18 bases between them. In nucleotides, the CDR3 is TGTGCCAGCACCAACCCCTCGGGAGTTCATGAAAAACTGTTTTTT. This translates into CASTNPSGVHEKLFF. Drawing the rest from reference TRBV7-9 and TRBJ1-4, the complete variable domain is DTGVSQNPRHKITKRGQNVTFRCDPISEHNRLYWYRQTLGQGPEFLTYFQNEAQLEKSRLLSDRFSAERPKGSFSTLEIQRTEQGDSAMYLCASTNPSGVHEKLFFGSGTQLSVL.

The chain recombines TRBV6-6 with TRBJ2-2, with 9 bases that match TRBD2. J gave up 3 bases and V 6 bases, and 5 bases lay outside the gene matches. The CDR3 has 15 amino acids. Germline V lookup: CDR1 MNHNY, CDR2 SVGAGI (reference sequence). The CDR3 DNA follows: TGTGCCAGCAGGCCTAGCGGGGCGGACACCGGGGAGCTGTTTTTT. It yields the protein CASRPSGADTGELFF.

The gene calls are TRBV9 and TRBJ2-5; the match to TRBD2 covers 10 bases. The J segment lost 2 bases and the V segment lost 6 bases, leaving 7 bases of the junction unmatched. The germline V gene encodes CDR1 SGDLS and CDR2 YYNGEE. The CDR3 sequence is 15 residues long. The CDR3 sequence is CASTRTTSGQETQYF. The DNA for the CDR3 is TGTGCCAGCACGCGAACGACTAGCGGGCAAGAGACCCAGTACTTC.

V usage is TRBV7-2 and J usage is TRBJ1-3; D unresolved. Trimming left V 0 bases short and J 3 bases short, with 9 bases between. The length of the CDR3 is 15 residues. Per the germline V gene, CDR1 is SGHTA and CDR2 is FQGNSA. DNA of the CDR3: TGTGCCAGCAGCTTAGCGGTGGGGAGTGGAAACACCATATATTTT. Its protein is CASSLAVGSGNTIYF.